A single sample gave rise to the 19 T cell receptor beta chains below, sequenced in a study of blood T cell repertoires in COVID-19. Profiling relied on immunoSEQ multiplex PCR, and the TCRdb table lists in-frame clones only, not all of them. The sample carries about 180,000 clones, 86% recorded once. The material sequenced was PBMCs or T cells enriched from blood (not recorded which). These receptors originate from a woman aged 30 to 39 who had recovered from COVID-19.

This clone has only a few counts. The V gene is TRBV10-3, the J gene TRBJ1-5, with a tentative D call TRBD1 (5 bases). V lost 3 bases and J 1 base, leaving 10 bases between the germline ends. CDR1 and CDR2 (germline): ENHRY, SYGVKD. The CDR3 is 15 residues long. CDR3 bases: TGTGCCATCAGTGATGGGGGGACCAGCAATCAGCCCCAGCATTTT. Residues: CAISDGGTSNQPQHF.

A single count supports this clone. The J gene is TRBJ2-3, the V gene TRBV5-1; D possibly corresponds to TRBD2 (6 bases). From germline, CDR1 is SGHRS and CDR2 YFSETQ. Trimming shortened V by 0 bases and J by 4 bases, and 15 bases separated the two germline ends. The CDR3 consists of 16 residues. The CDR3 spells CASSLGDGGLADTQYF. CDR3 DNA: TGCGCCAGCAGCTTGGGAGACGGAGGGCTGGCAGATACGCAGTATTTT. Using reference TRBV5-1 and TRBJ2-3 for the parts outside the CDR3, the full variable domain is KAGVTQTPRYLIKTRGQQVTLSCSPISGHRSVSWYQQTPGQGLQFLFEYFSETQRNKGNFPGRFSGRQFSNSRSEMNVSTLELGDSALYLCASSLGDGGLADTQYFGPGTRLTVL.

CDR3 residues: CATVQPFGNYEQYF. CDR3 sequence (DNA): TGTGCCACAGTACAGCCCTTCGGGAACTACGAGCAGTACTTC. This chain uses TRBV28 with TRBJ2-7; the D gene is possibly TRBD2 (5 bases). The CDR3 has 14 residues. The ends were cut back, 10 bases at V and 3 bases at J, with 19 bases in the middle. The V gene's germline CDR1 is MDHEN and CDR2 SYDVKM.

The V and J genes are TRBV11-2 and TRBJ2-2, with D possibly TRBD1 on 5 matching bases. The germline CDR1 and CDR2 sequences are SGHAT and FQNNGV. This CDR3 spans 14 amino acids. Trimming left V 5 bases short and J 1 base short, with 8 bases between. As DNA, the CDR3 is TGTGCCAGCAGCGCGACAGTGAACACCGGGGAGCTGTTTTTT. It is translated as CASSATVNTGELFF.

The gene calls are TRBV5-1 and TRBJ1-3; unclear D gene. CDR1 and CDR2 (germline): SGHRS, YFSETQ. The CDR3 has 15 residues. Trimming took 2 bases from V and 1 from J, leaving 10 bases between them. CDR3 loop: CASSLDSGSGNTIYF. For the CDR3, the DNA is TGCGCCAGCAGCTTAGATAGTGGTTCTGGAAACACCATATATTTT.

The rearrangement links TRBV9 to TRBJ2-7, with D perhaps matching TRBD2 (5 bases). This CDR3 has 13 residues. Germline lookup yields CDR1 SGDLS and CDR2 YYNGEE. Trimming cost V 4 bases and J 4 bases, with 12 bases left between them. The CDR3 loop reads CASSPGESYEQYF. The CDR3 DNA follows: TGTGCCAGCAGCCCTGGGGAGAGTTACGAGCAGTACTTC.

The chain employs TRBV29-1 and TRBJ2-7; D ambiguous. Between the trimmed V and J ends, which lost 5 bases and 2 bases, there was a span of 16 bases. This CDR3 has 14 residues. Germline V CDR1 and CDR2: SQVTM, ANQGSEA. CDR3 coding DNA: TGCAGCGTTATCCCGCAGGTACACCCCTACGAGCAGTACTTC. It yields the protein CSVIPQVHPYEQYF.

V gene TRBV28 combines with J gene TRBJ2-1, with 11 bases matching TRBD2. The V gene end was trimmed by 2 bases and the J gene end by 10 bases; junction bases not matched to a gene: 13. The length of the CDR3 is 17 residues. Germline lookup yields CDR1 MDHEN and CDR2 SYDVKM. This chain's CDR3 is CASSLVVTSGSQGEQFF. Here the CDR3 DNA reads TGTGCCAGCAGTTTAGTTGTTACTAGCGGGAGCCAGGGGGAGCAGTTCTTC.

V gene TRBV5-1 combines with J gene TRBJ2-7; 7 nucleotides line up with TRBD1. J was trimmed by 6 bases and V by 5 bases; bases with no gene match: 8. The length of the CDR3 is 13 residues. Germline V lookup: CDR1 SGHRS, CDR2 YFSETQ. For the CDR3, the DNA is TGCGCCAGCAGTCGCGACAGGGCCCTCGAGCAGTACTTC. Its translation: CASSRDRALEQYF.

This chain uses TRBV10-1 with TRBJ1-3, with no clear D. The CDR3 loop spans 15 amino acids. Germline CDR1 WNHNN, CDR2 SYGVQD (reference sequence). Trimming left V 3 bases short and J 0 bases short, with 9 bases between. The CDR3 DNA reads as TGCGCCAGCAGTGATGAGGGCCTCTCTGGAAACACCATATATTTT. It is translated as CASSDEGLSGNTIYF.

The V gene is TRBV25-1, the J gene TRBJ2-7; the D gene is possibly TRBD1 (6 bases). The germline CDR1 and CDR2 sequences are MGHDK and SYGVNS. The CDR3 has 13 residues. Trimming took off 5 bases at V and 1 base at J, with 9 bases between the two ends. CDR3 residues: CASSFRGSYEQYF. DNA of the CDR3: TGTGCCAGCAGTTTCAGGGGATCCTACGAGCAGTACTTC.

The chain links TRBV2 to TRBJ2-7; 14 bases are shared with TRBD2. J lost 6 bases, V lost 7 bases, and 11 bases had no gene match. Looked up from germline, CDR1 is SNHLY and CDR2 is FYNNEI. The CDR3 is 16 amino acids. The CDR3 sequence: CASTSGLAGVGGEQYF. In nucleotides, the CDR3 is TGTGCCAGCACTTCGGGACTAGCGGGAGTCGGGGGCGAGCAGTACTTC.

V and J are TRBV30 and TRBJ2-1; 7 positions agree with TRBD2. The germline V gene has CDR1 GTSNPN and CDR2 SVGIG (reference sequence). CDR3 length equals 15 residues. V lost 5 bases, J lost 9 bases, and 16 bases stayed unmatched. The CDR3 region is CAWDILGPWEGEQFF. CDR3 nucleotides: TGTGCCTGGGATATCCTGGGCCCCTGGGAGGGTGAGCAGTTCTTC.

The rearrangement uses TRBV9 and TRBJ1-5; D call uncertain. This CDR3 is built from 15 residues. Germline CDR1 and CDR2: SGDLS and YYNGEE. The V end was cut by 0 bases, the J end by 4 bases, with 11 bases between. Written as DNA, the CDR3 is TGTGCCAGCAGCGTAGCTGCCGGTCCTAATCAGCCCCAGCATTTT. It is translated as CASSVAAGPNQPQHF.

This rearrangement joins TRBV2 to TRBJ1-5, with D tentatively TRBD1 (6 bases). The germline V and J ends were trimmed by 2 bases and 3 bases, with 11 bases remaining between them. CDR1 and CDR2 (germline): SNHLY, FYNNEI. The CDR3 has 15 amino acids. As DNA, the CDR3 is TGTGCCAGCAGTGAATACGACAGGTTCAATCAGCCCCAGCATTTT. Encoded protein: CASSEYDRFNQPQHF.

This sequence joins TRBV4-2 and TRBJ2-2; 8 bases are shared with TRBD1. The CDR3 length is 16 residues. From germline, CDR1 is LGHNA and CDR2 YNFKEQ. Germline trimming cut 1 base from V and 6 bases from J; bases unmatched to any gene: 7. CDR3 region: CASSQGGQATPGELFF. The CDR3 DNA reads TGTGCCAGCAGCCAAGGGGGACAGGCCACCCCCGGGGAGCTGTTTTTT.

This clone was picked up one time. V is TRBV27 and J is TRBJ1-3; the D gene is possibly TRBD1 (6 bases). Trimming took off 4 bases at V and 3 bases at J, with 10 bases between the two ends. The germline CDR1 and CDR2 sequences are MNHEY and SMNVEV (reference sequence). The CDR3 covers 14 residues. As DNA, the CDR3 is TGTGCCAGCAGTTCCGCAGGGGTTGGAAACACCATATATTTT. It encodes CASSSAGVGNTIYF.

The V and J genes are TRBV5-1 and TRBJ1-2, with TRBD1 matching over 7 bases. The V gene's germline CDR1 is SGHRS and CDR2 YFSETQ. The CDR3 contains 14 residues. V was pared by 4 bases and J by 8 bases, with 11 bases of the junction left unmatched. CDR3 sequence (DNA): TGCGCCAGCAGCAGACCGGGACAGTTCATAGGCTACACCTTC. It is translated as CASSRPGQFIGYTF.

This sequence joins TRBV28 and TRBJ2-7; D perhaps matches TRBD1 (6 bases). V shed 2 bases and J shed 2 bases, with 16 bases lying between them. Germline assignment: CDR1 MDHEN and CDR2 SYDVKM. The CDR3 contains 16 residues. CDR3 loop: CASSLKGGRFTYEQYF. As DNA, the CDR3 is TGTGCCAGCAGTTTAAAAGGGGGTCGCTTCACCTACGAGCAGTACTTC.